The 9 T cell receptor beta chains listed next were all sequenced from one sample in a study of T-cell memory formation after mild COVID-19. TCRdb independently ran MiXCR on the 5' RACE reads; one entry per CDR3 protein. Of 300,000 to 350,000 distinct CDR3 sequences listed, roughly an eighth are singletons. Sequenced: PBMCs or a T cell subset sorted from them (not recorded which). The origin of the receptors is a man between 18 and 35 years old who had mild COVID-19 (a few samples of this study predate the infection). Cell type and time point are not known.

This clonotype has only a few counts. The J gene is TRBJ1-2, the V gene TRBV4-1; 8 bases match TRBD1. Unmatched junction bases numbered 4, after V lost 4 bases and J lost 3 bases. Per germline, CDR1 MGHRA and CDR2 YSYEKL. CDR3 size: 14 residues. The DNA for the CDR3 is TGCGCCAGCAGCCGACAGGGGATGGACTATGGCTACACCTTC. This encodes CASSRQGMDYGYTF.

This clonotype was seen more than once but under ten times. CDR3 sequence reads: CASSYRTGPRSPLHF. The DNA of the CDR3 is TGCGCCAGCAGCTATAGGACAGGGCCAAGATCACCCCTCCACTTT. The V call is TRBV5-1, the J call TRBJ1-6; 8 bases map to TRBD1. The CDR3 has 15 residues. V lost 3 bases to trimming and J lost 10 bases; unmatched junction nucleotides: 9. Germline loops: CDR1 SGHRS, CDR2 YFSETQ.

This clonotype was detected many times. The chain employs TRBV4-1 and TRBJ2-7; D remains unclear. CDR1 and CDR2 (germline): MGHRA, YSYEKL. The ends were cut back, 0 bases at V and 3 bases at J, with 12 bases in the middle. The CDR3 sequence is 15 residues long. CDR3 nucleotides: TGCGCCAGCAGCCAAGAGGTTTGGGGAAACTACGAGCAGTACTTC. Protein sequence: CASSQEVWGNYEQYF.

This clonotype was seen a few times. The chain uses TRBV10-1 and TRBJ1-5; D perhaps matches TRBD1 (6 bases). V dropped 10 bases and J dropped 1 base, with 29 bases sitting between them. In germline, CDR1 is WNHNN, CDR2 SYGVQD (reference sequence). This CDR3 is built from 19 residues. Here the CDR3 reads CATPAPEQGAPASNQPQHF. The DNA of the CDR3 is TGCGCCACGCCCGCCCCGGAACAGGGCGCCCCGGCAAGCAATCAGCCCCAGCATTTT.

The chain carries TRBV7-9 and TRBJ1-6; TRBD1 might be the D (6 bases). The germline V gene encodes CDR1 SEHNR and CDR2 FQNEAQ (reference sequence). CDR3 length: 14 amino acids. V lost 5 bases, J lost 6 bases, and 11 bases lay in between. The CDR3 loop is CASSPDRTNSPLHF. DNA of the CDR3: TGTGCCAGCAGCCCGGACAGAACTAATTCACCCCTCCACTTT.

This clonotype was seen a few times. The chain is built from TRBV7-2 and TRBJ1-1; a possible D gene is TRBD1 (5 bases). V was trimmed by 5 bases and J by 5 bases, leaving 15 bases between them. CDR1 and CDR2 from the germline V gene are SGHTA and FQGNSA. This CDR3 is 14 amino acids long. CDR3: CASSPIRGITEAFF. The DNA for the CDR3 is TGTGCCAGCAGCCCCATTCGGGGGATTACTGAAGCTTTCTTT.

In this sample, this clonotype turned up a few times. The chain recombines TRBV4-1 with TRBJ1-2; 10 nucleotides match TRBD1. J was trimmed by 5 bases and V by 4 bases; bases with no gene match: 7. This CDR3 has 15 amino acids. Germline-derived CDR1 and CDR2 are MGHRA and YSYEKL. The CDR3 loop reads CASSLGTGVKYGYTF. The DNA of the CDR3 is TGCGCCAGCAGCCTTGGGACAGGGGTTAAGTATGGCTACACCTTC.

The chain links TRBV6-2 or TRBV6-3 to TRBJ2-2; possible D gene TRBD1, 6 bases. V gave up 6 bases and J gave up 5 bases, with 13 bases separating them. From germline, CDR1 is MNHEY and CDR2 SVGEGT. The CDR3 runs 14 residues. The CDR3 DNA sequence: TGTGCCAGCAGGAGGAAGGGGGAGACCGGGGAGCTGTTTTTT. It translates to CASRRKGETGELFF.

This clonotype was detected only a few times. V and J are TRBV6-1 and TRBJ1-2; D is ambiguous. Germline CDR1 reads MNHNS; CDR2 reads SASEGT. The CDR3 has 14 amino acids. V was shortened by 7 bases and J by 8 bases, with 20 bases between the two germline ends. CDR3 region: CASTASRSLVGYTF. As DNA, the CDR3 is TGTGCCAGCACCGCGTCCCGCAGCTTAGTAGGCTACACCTTC.